This is a list of T cell receptor beta chains from one sample in a study of OX40 agonist ivuxolimab in advanced cancers. The protocol was immunoSEQ multiplex PCR, while the TCRdb copy is restricted to in-frame clones and leaves out a portion. This sample has approximately 90,000 clones, with about 89% found just once. This specimen consisted of CD4+ or CD8+ T cells sorted from blood, obtained in a trial of the OX40 agonist ivuxolimab. Receptors were obtained from an adult with an advanced solid tumor such as melanoma, head and neck, liver or kidney cancer. Each CDR3 is given with its conserved first and last residue. A D gene is named only where the DNA matches it firmly. A clone size is listed for some rows: how often the clone was seen (once, few, many), or a class if it is expanded.

V: TRBV6-5; size: -; J: TRBJ2-7; D: TRBD1; length: 14; DNA: TGTGCCAGCAGTTACTTCCAGGGGGCAAACGAGCAGTACTTC; CDR3: CASSYFQGANEQYF
V: TRBV30; size: -; J: TRBJ1-1; D: -; length: 12; DNA: TGTGCCTGGAGAATTCAGGGTGGAAGAGCTTTCTTT; CDR3: CAWRIQGGRAFF
V: TRBV6-5; size: -; J: TRBJ2-2; D: -; length: 15; DNA: TGTGCCACCCGTTTGAGTACGGCGGGTTGGGGGGAGCTGTTTTTT; CDR3: CATRLSTAGWGELFF
V: TRBV25-1; size: -; J: TRBJ1-5; D: -; length: 15; DNA: TGTGCCAGCAGTGAATCGGGACACGGCAATCAGCCCCAGCATTTT; CDR3: CASSESGHGNQPQHF
V: TRBV7-9; size: -; J: TRBJ2-1; D: TRBD2; length: 16; DNA: TGTGCCAGCAGCCGCCGCGGGAGTACCCTTTACAATGAGCAGTTCTTC; CDR3: CASSRRGSTLYNEQFF
V: TRBV5-4; size: -; J: TRBJ1-2; D: -; length: 14; DNA: TGTGCCAGCAGCGCTCCCGACAGGCCAACCGGCTACACCTTC; CDR3: CASSAPDRPTGYTF
V: TRBV18; size: -; J: TRBJ2-1; D: TRBD2; length: 16; DNA: TGTGCCAGCTCACCGCCTAGCGGGACTGAATACAATGAGCAGTTCTTC; CDR3: CASSPPSGTEYNEQFF
V: TRBV7-2; size: few; J: TRBJ2-1; D: -; length: 15; DNA: TGTGCCAGCAGCGCGGGACACAATAACTACAATGAGCAGTTCTTC; CDR3: CASSAGHNNYNEQFF
V: TRBV11-2; size: -; J: TRBJ2-5; D: TRBD2; length: 16; DNA: TGTGCCAGCAGCTTCCTCCTGACTAGCGGGCAAGAGACCCAGTACTTC; CDR3: CASSFLLTSGQETQYF
V: TRBV14; size: -; J: TRBJ1-1; D: -; length: 13; DNA: TGTGCCAGCAGCCAACAGGGTAATACTGAAGCTTTCTTT; CDR3: CASSQQGNTEAFF
V: TRBV27; size: -; J: TRBJ2-3; D: TRBD1; length: 13; DNA: TGTGCCAGGACAGGGGCCCTAGTTTATACGCAGTATTTT; CDR3: CARTGALVYTQYF
V: TRBV28; size: -; J: TRBJ1-5; D: -; length: 14; DNA: TGTGCCAGCAGACCAGGACAGCGCAATCAGCCCCAGCATTTT; CDR3: CASRPGQRNQPQHF
V: TRBV7-9; size: -; J: TRBJ1-5; D: -; length: 12; DNA: TGTGCCAGCAGCTCGACTAATCAGCCCCAGCATTTT; CDR3: CASSSTNQPQHF
V: TRBV27; size: -; J: TRBJ2-7; D: TRBD2; length: 15; DNA: TGTGCCAGCAGTCCGGGGACTAGCGATTCCTACGAGCAGTACTTC; CDR3: CASSPGTSDSYEQYF
V: TRBV28; size: -; J: TRBJ2-7; D: -; length: 14; DNA: TGTGCCAGCAGGAGGACGGGCCCCGACTACGAGCAGTACTTC; CDR3: CASRRTGPDYEQYF
V: TRBV6-5; size: -; J: TRBJ2-7; D: -; length: 15; DNA: TGTGCCAGCAGTTACTCGGACGGACTCTCCTACGAGCAGTACTTC; CDR3: CASSYSDGLSYEQYF
V: TRBV5-1; size: -; J: TRBJ2-7; D: -; length: 15; DNA: TGCGCCAGCAGCGATTCGACAGGTACCCCCTACGAGCAGTACTTC; CDR3: CASSDSTGTPYEQYF
V: TRBV28; size: once; J: TRBJ1-4; D: -; length: 13; DNA: TGTGCCAGCAGTGCAGGGATGGAGGAAAAACTGTTTTTT; CDR3: CASSAGMEEKLFF
V: TRBV7-8; size: -; J: TRBJ2-1; D: -; length: 13; DNA: TGTGCCAGCAGCCCGAGCCCCTACAATGAGCAGTTCTTC; CDR3: CASSPSPYNEQFF
V: TRBV7-9; size: -; J: TRBJ2-7; D: TRBD1; length: 14; DNA: TGTGCCAGCAGCTCAAGACAGGGGATCTACGAGCAGTACTTC; CDR3: CASSSRQGIYEQYF
V: TRBV5-8; size: once; J: TRBJ2-7; D: -; length: 14; DNA: TGTGCCAGCAGCTTGGCTGGGACGACCTCCGAGCAGTACTTC; CDR3: CASSLAGTTSEQYF
V: TRBV5-1; size: -; J: TRBJ1-2; D: -; length: 15; DNA: TGCGCCAGCAGCTTGCAAACCACAGGGTTTTATGGCTACACCTTC; CDR3: CASSLQTTGFYGYTF
V: TRBV11-3; size: -; J: TRBJ2-5; D: TRBD2; length: 14; DNA: TGTGCCAGCAGCTTAGGAGGCGGGAGTGAAACCCAGTACTTC; CDR3: CASSLGGGSETQYF
V: TRBV19; size: -; J: TRBJ2-3; D: TRBD2; length: 15; DNA: TGTGCCAGTAGTATTGTAGCGGGACGTACAGATACGCAGTATTTT; CDR3: CASSIVAGRTDTQYF
V: TRBV4-1; size: -; J: TRBJ2-7; D: TRBD1; length: 15; DNA: TGCGCCAGCAGGTCCGGGACAGGGGCAACCTACGAGCAGTACTTC; CDR3: CASRSGTGATYEQYF
V: TRBV7-9; size: -; J: TRBJ2-1; D: TRBD2; length: 15; DNA: TGTGCCAGCAGTTCGATGGGCGGGAGCCACAATGAGCAGTTCTTC; CDR3: CASSSMGGSHNEQFF
V: TRBV7-2; size: -; J: TRBJ2-4; D: -; length: 13; DNA: TGTGCCAGCAGCTCCGGCGACAAAAACATTCAGTACTTC; CDR3: CASSSGDKNIQYF
V: TRBV2; size: -; J: TRBJ2-3; D: -; length: 15; DNA: TGTGCCAGCAGGGGCCTAGCAGATAGCACAGATACGCAGTATTTT; CDR3: CASRGLADSTDTQYF
V: TRBV11-2; size: -; J: TRBJ2-2; D: TRBD2; length: 17; DNA: TGTGCCAGCAGCAACCTCAAGGTAGCGGGAAACACCGGGGAGCTGTTTTTT; CDR3: CASSNLKVAGNTGELFF
V: TRBV7-9; size: -; J: TRBJ1-1; D: -; length: 14; DNA: TGTGCCAGCAGCTTAGGTTGGGGGAACACTGAAGCTTTCTTT; CDR3: CASSLGWGNTEAFF
V: TRBV7-2; size: -; J: TRBJ2-3; D: -; length: 14; DNA: TGTGCCAGCACCGAAGGGGTACACACAGATACGCAGTATTTT; CDR3: CASTEGVHTDTQYF
V: TRBV7-9; size: few; J: TRBJ2-7; D: -; length: 13; DNA: TGTGCCAGCAGCCGGGACGTCTCCTACGAGCAGTACTTC; CDR3: CASSRDVSYEQYF
V: TRBV10-2; size: -; J: TRBJ2-5; D: -; length: 14; DNA: TGCGCCAGCAGTTTTCCGGGGGCCATTGAGACCCAGTACTTC; CDR3: CASSFPGAIETQYF
V: TRBV28; size: -; J: TRBJ1-5; D: -; length: 13; DNA: TGTGCCAGCAGCCCGGGTCCCAATCAGCCCCAGCATTTT; CDR3: CASSPGPNQPQHF
V: TRBV4-1; size: -; J: TRBJ1-1; D: TRBD1; length: 15; DNA: TGCGCCAGCAGCCAAATGGGACAGGGGAACACTGAAGCTTTCTTT; CDR3: CASSQMGQGNTEAFF
V: TRBV4-3; size: -; J: TRBJ1-2; D: TRBD1; length: 16; DNA: TGCGCCAGCAGCCAAGCAGAAAAGAGACAGGGGGATGGCTACACCTTC; CDR3: CASSQAEKRQGDGYTF
V: TRBV7-2; size: -; J: TRBJ2-5; D: -; length: 15; DNA: TGTGCCAGCAGCTCAAACCTGCGGGGACAAGAGACCCAGTACTTC; CDR3: CASSSNLRGQETQYF
V: TRBV5-1; size: -; J: TRBJ1-1; D: TRBD1; length: 14; DNA: TGCGCCAGCAGCTCCGCAGGGGGGAACACTGAAGCTTTCTTT; CDR3: CASSSAGGNTEAFF
V: TRBV6-1; size: -; J: TRBJ1-1; D: -; length: 13; DNA: TGTGCCAGCAGGGCAGGGGTAGTCACTGAAGCTTTCTTT; CDR3: CASRAGVVTEAFF
V: TRBV30; size: -; J: TRBJ1-2; D: -; length: 16; DNA: TGTGCCTGGAGTGTACCCCCGCCCAGGGCCCCCTATGGCTACACCTTC; CDR3: CAWSVPPPRAPYGYTF
V: TRBV11-1; size: -; J: TRBJ1-1; D: -; length: 13; DNA: TGTGCCAGCAGCCCCGACAGGCTCAACGAGGCTTTCTTT; CDR3: CASSPDRLNEAFF
V: TRBV18; size: once; J: TRBJ2-1; D: TRBD1; length: 16; DNA: TGTGCCAGCTCACCAAGCCTAGGGACAGGCCCCAATGAGCAGTTCTTC; CDR3: CASSPSLGTGPNEQFF
V: TRBV6-1; size: -; J: TRBJ2-7; D: TRBD1; length: 15; DNA: TGTGCCAGCAGGGACAACAGGGGCCCCACCTACGAGCAGTACTTC; CDR3: CASRDNRGPTYEQYF
V: TRBV19; size: -; J: TRBJ2-7; D: -; length: 14; DNA: TGTGCCAGTAGGCGCACGGCAGAACCCTACGAGCAGTACTTC; CDR3: CASRRTAEPYEQYF
V: TRBV5-1; size: -; J: TRBJ2-7; D: -; length: 14; DNA: TGCGCCAGCAGCTTGGTGGCGGGAAAAAGCGAGCAGTATTTC; CDR3: CASSLVAGKSEQYF
V: TRBV11-3; size: once; J: TRBJ2-7; D: -; length: 14; DNA: TGTGCCAGCAGCTCACCTAGCGCCTCCTACGAGCAGTACTTC; CDR3: CASSSPSASYEQYF
V: TRBV5-1; size: -; J: TRBJ1-4; D: TRBD1; length: 15; DNA: TGCGCCAGCAGACCTGCGGGACAGGGTAATGAAAAACTGTTTTTT; CDR3: CASRPAGQGNEKLFF
V: TRBV6-5; size: -; J: TRBJ1-2; D: TRBD1; length: 14; DNA: TGTGCCAGCAGCCATAGGGACAGGAACTATGGCTACACCTTC; CDR3: CASSHRDRNYGYTF
V: TRBV5-3; size: -; J: TRBJ2-1; D: TRBD2; length: 15; DNA: TGTGCCAGAAGCTGTCAACTAGCGGGAGTGGATGAGCAGTTCTTC; CDR3: CARSCQLAGVDEQFF
V: TRBV30; size: -; J: TRBJ1-1; D: TRBD1; length: 13; DNA: TGTGCCTGGGGGGGACAGGGGAACACTGAAGCTTTCTTT; CDR3: CAWGGQGNTEAFF
V: TRBV7-2; size: -; J: TRBJ1-1; D: -; length: 14; DNA: TGTGCCAGCAGCTTGGAAACAGGGCGGACTGAAGCTTTCTTT; CDR3: CASSLETGRTEAFF
V: TRBV5-1; size: -; J: TRBJ1-1; D: -; length: 14; DNA: TGCGCCAGCAGCTTGAACCTGGGGGGCACTGAAGCTTTCTTT; CDR3: CASSLNLGGTEAFF